This is a list of T cell receptor beta chains from one sample in a study of cytomegalovirus exposure and HLA in healthy donors. Produced via immunoSEQ multiplex PCR; TCRdb's table is partial and in-frame only. The data contain over 100,000 clones, 73% of them seen just once; the ten biggest clones take up roughly 8%. The source material was PBMCs. These receptor sequences come from a man aged 35-49 years in good health and CMV-seronegative. The CDR3 runs from the conserved cysteine through the conserved F or W. Fields, in order: V gene, D gene, J gene, clone size, CDR3 DNA, CDR3 protein. A D gene is named only where the DNA matches it firmly. Not all rows give a size; the values are once, few, many and, for expanded clones, a class.

TRBV5-8	-	TRBJ1-2	-	TGTGCCAGCAGCTTGTTATGGGGGGGAGTAGATGGCTACACCTTC	CASSLLWGGVDGYTF
TRBV19	-	TRBJ1-1	-	TGTGCCAGTAGTACCTTCACTGAAGCTTTCTTT	CASSTFTEAFF
TRBV27	-	TRBJ2-1	-	TGTGCCAGCAGTCGAGGGGGTGGGCAGTTCTTC	CASSRGGGQFF
TRBV25-1	TRBD2	TRBJ2-3	-	TGTGCCAGCCTAGCGGGGGGGCCAGATACGCAGTATTTT	CASLAGGPDTQYF
TRBV10-3	TRBD1	TRBJ1-2	-	TGTGCCATCAGTGGAGGGACAGGAGCTAACTATGGCTACACCTTC	CAISGGTGANYGYTF
TRBV10-3	-	TRBJ2-3	-	TGTGCCATCAGATACACCGCCCTCACAGATACGCAGTATTTT	CAIRYTALTDTQYF
TRBV5-6	TRBD1	TRBJ1-2	once	TGTGCCAGCAGCTGGACGGGACAGGGGAATGGCTACACCTTC	CASSWTGQGNGYTF
TRBV25-1	-	TRBJ1-1	-	TGTGCCAGCAGTGAGTACCTCTCGGGGAACACTGAAGCTTTCTTT	CASSEYLSGNTEAFF
TRBV6-5	-	TRBJ1-4	-	TGTGCCAGCCGCCGGGTCGCAACTAATGAAAAACTGTTTTTT	CASRRVATNEKLFF
TRBV25-1	-	TRBJ2-3	once	TGTGCCAGCAGTTCAACAGATACGCAGTATTTT	CASSSTDTQYF
TRBV21-1	-	TRBJ1-2	-	TGTGCCAGCAGCAACTTACAGGGGGCTGATGGCTACACCTTC	CASSNLQGADGYTF
TRBV4-3	TRBD2	TRBJ2-5	-	TGCGCCAGCAGCCAAGATCTGAGCGGGGGCCTTCAAGAGACCCAGTACTTC	CASSQDLSGGLQETQYF
TRBV10-3	-	TRBJ1-5	few	TGTGCCACCCGCGGGGACCCCAATCAGCCCCAGCATTTT	CATRGDPNQPQHF
TRBV5-6	TRBD2	TRBJ2-7	-	TGTGCCAGCAGTGCGGGGGGAACCTACGAGCAGTACTTC	CASSAGGTYEQYF
TRBV5-1	TRBD2	TRBJ2-1	once	TGCGCCAGCAGCCCCGGGACTAGCGGGGGCCCCCACTCCTACAATGAGCAGTTCTTC	CASSPGTSGGPHSYNEQFF
TRBV6-1	-	TRBJ2-2	few	TGTGCCACCTTTCCGACAGCGAGGACCGGGGAGCTGTTTTTT	CATFPTARTGELFF
TRBV7-2	TRBD2	TRBJ2-7	-	TGTGCCAGCAGCCCGTCACTAGCGCTCTCCTACGAGCAGTACTTC	CASSPSLALSYEQYF
TRBV5-6	-	TRBJ1-2	-	TGTGCCAGCAACTCCAAGCCGGACAGCTATGGCTACACCTTC	CASNSKPDSYGYTF
TRBV14	-	TRBJ2-5	-	TGTGCCAGCAGCCAGTCAGGGTCCGGGACCCAGTACTTC	CASSQSGSGTQYF
TRBV7-2	TRBD1	TRBJ1-5	-	TGTGCCAGCAGCCGAGAAGGACAGGGTGATCAGCCCCAGCATTTT	CASSREGQGDQPQHF
TRBV6-1	-	TRBJ1-2	once	TGTGCCAGCACCCTGCTACGGGGCTATGGCTACACCTTC	CASTLLRGYGYTF
TRBV7-2	-	TRBJ2-3	-	TGTGCCAGCAGCCCTCGGGTCAGGGCAGGAGATACGCAGTATTTT	CASSPRVRAGDTQYF
TRBV7-6	TRBD1	TRBJ2-5	-	TGTGCCAGCAGCTTCGGGGACAGGGGCCAAGAGACCCAGTACTTC	CASSFGDRGQETQYF
TRBV9	-	TRBJ2-1	-	TGTGCCAGCAGCGTAGATGTTCGGTACAATGAGCAGTTCTTC	CASSVDVRYNEQFF
TRBV6-5	-	TRBJ2-5	-	TGTGCCAGCAGGAGGGTGGGGGAGACCCAGTACTTC	CASRRVGETQYF
TRBV7-3	-	TRBJ2-7	few	TGTGCCAGCAGCTTAACGGCTGGCAGCGGGCTCTCCTACGAGCAGTACTTC	CASSLTAGSGLSYEQYF
TRBV25-1	-	TRBJ1-4	-	TGTGCCAGCAGTAGTGGGCACACTAATGAAAAACTGTTTTTT	CASSSGHTNEKLFF
TRBV14	-	TRBJ2-7	once	TGTGCCAGCAGCCAAGTTGGGCCTTCGCGCGAGCAGTACTTC	CASSQVGPSREQYF
TRBV25-1	-	TRBJ1-5	-	TGTGCCAGCCCCCTCTGGGACACTTATAGCAATCAGCCCCAGCATTTT	CASPLWDTYSNQPQHF
TRBV19	-	TRBJ2-1	-	TGTGCCAGTAGGCCCTCAGGGGTGGTCTCCTACAATGAGCAGTTCTTC	CASRPSGVVSYNEQFF
TRBV27	TRBD1	TRBJ1-1	-	TGTGCCAGCAGTTTGTCCGGGACAGTGAACACTGAAGCTTTCTTT	CASSLSGTVNTEAFF
TRBV6-1	-	TRBJ1-2	-	TGTGCCAGCAGTGAATTGAGGGGCTACACCTTC	CASSELRGYTF
TRBV5-6	TRBD1	TRBJ2-1	-	TGTGCCAGCAGCTTGTTGAACAGGGGTGAGAACAATGAGCAGTTCTTC	CASSLLNRGENNEQFF
TRBV27	TRBD1	TRBJ1-2	-	TGTGCCAGCAGTTTATACGGGACAGGATATCCTAACTATGGCTACACCTTC	CASSLYGTGYPNYGYTF
TRBV4-2	TRBD2	TRBJ2-1	-	TGTGCCAGCAGCCAAGGGGTCCCCAGCGGACTAGCGGGTACCTCCTACAATGAGCAGTTCTTC	CASSQGVPSGLAGTSYNEQFF
TRBV7-9	TRBD1	TRBJ1-1	-	TGTGCCAGCAGCCCAACAGGGGTCGGCACTGAAGCTTTCTTT	CASSPTGVGTEAFF
TRBV6-6	-	TRBJ2-3	-	TGTGCCAGCAAATCGGATACGCAGTATTTT	CASKSDTQYF
TRBV7-2	-	TRBJ1-1	-	TGTGCCAGCAGCTTAGCCCACACACGGAACACTGAAGCTTTCTTT	CASSLAHTRNTEAFF
TRBV2	-	TRBJ1-2	-	TGTGCCAGCAGTGGGGTAGGGGATGGCTACACCTTC	CASSGVGDGYTF
TRBV5-1	TRBD2	TRBJ2-1	few	TGCGCCAGCAGCACGACTAGCGGGGGGGTCGATGAGCAGTTCTTC	CASSTTSGGVDEQFF
TRBV19	TRBD1	TRBJ1-5	-	TGTGCCAGTACCCCGAACAGGGGGGCGGGGAGCAATCAGCCCCAGCATTTT	CASTPNRGAGSNQPQHF
TRBV7-2	-	TRBJ1-5	-	TGTGCCAGCAGCCGGGCGGGGTATAGCAATCAGCCCCAGCATTTT	CASSRAGYSNQPQHF